This T cell receptor beta chain was recorded in a study of CXCR3-negative and CXCR3-positive naive CD8 T cells. UMI labels and 5' RACE were used to prepare the TRB cDNA libraries. From its re-call of the 5' RACE reads, TCRdb lists each CDR3 protein once, without DNA. The ten most abundant clones cover around 2.5% of a sample with some 48,000 distinct CDR3 sequences. The CDR3 consists of 16 residues. Germline V gene lookup returns CDR1 SEHNR and CDR2 FQNEAQ (reference sequence). Regarding the study as a whole: TRB CDR3 properties served as the basis for inferring TCR strength, and surface CD5 was comparable between naive subsets. Naive cells used TRBV-TRBJ genes in much the same way whether CXCR3-negative or CXCR3-positive; memory cells did not. CXCR3-expressing naive cells carried TRB CDR3s more hydrophobic than those of CXCR3-negative naive cells.

Details on this clonotype: The antigen is not known.

The CD45RO-CCR7+CD27+CD95- phenotype denoted naive CD8+ T cells. This clonotype was obtained from a human donor in good health. Some clones in this sample may be carry-over from other donors' samples. The sequenced sample consisted of naive CXCR3- CD8+ T cells from blood. Subset meaning: CD45RO-CCR7+CD27+CD95- naive CD8+ T cells lacking CXCR3 (TNR3-). The V call is TRBV7-9, the J call TRBJ2-7; as DNA is missing, the TRBD2 call by TCRdb cannot be tested. This CDR3 is CASSLVAGPSSYEQYF.